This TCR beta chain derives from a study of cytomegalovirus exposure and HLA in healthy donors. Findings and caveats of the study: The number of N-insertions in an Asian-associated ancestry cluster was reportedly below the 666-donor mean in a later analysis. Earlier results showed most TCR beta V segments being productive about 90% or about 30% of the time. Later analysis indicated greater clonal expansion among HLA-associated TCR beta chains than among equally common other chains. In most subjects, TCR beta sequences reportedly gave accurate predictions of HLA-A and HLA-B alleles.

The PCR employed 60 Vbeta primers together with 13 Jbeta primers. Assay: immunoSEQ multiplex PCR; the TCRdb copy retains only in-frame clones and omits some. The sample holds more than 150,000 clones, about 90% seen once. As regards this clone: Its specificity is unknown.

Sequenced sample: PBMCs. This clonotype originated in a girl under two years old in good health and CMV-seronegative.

This CDR3 is CAWSTMQDRGRAYYNSPLHF. CDR3 coding DNA: TGTGCCTGGAGTACAATGCAGGACAGGGGACGGGCTTACTATAATTCACCCCTCCACTTT. V usage is TRBV30 and J usage is TRBJ1-6, with 9 bases that match TRBD1. This CDR3 is 20 amino acids long. Germline loops: CDR1 GTSNPN, CDR2 SVGIG (reference sequence). Trimming took 2 bases from V and 3 from J; bases not matched to a gene: 17.